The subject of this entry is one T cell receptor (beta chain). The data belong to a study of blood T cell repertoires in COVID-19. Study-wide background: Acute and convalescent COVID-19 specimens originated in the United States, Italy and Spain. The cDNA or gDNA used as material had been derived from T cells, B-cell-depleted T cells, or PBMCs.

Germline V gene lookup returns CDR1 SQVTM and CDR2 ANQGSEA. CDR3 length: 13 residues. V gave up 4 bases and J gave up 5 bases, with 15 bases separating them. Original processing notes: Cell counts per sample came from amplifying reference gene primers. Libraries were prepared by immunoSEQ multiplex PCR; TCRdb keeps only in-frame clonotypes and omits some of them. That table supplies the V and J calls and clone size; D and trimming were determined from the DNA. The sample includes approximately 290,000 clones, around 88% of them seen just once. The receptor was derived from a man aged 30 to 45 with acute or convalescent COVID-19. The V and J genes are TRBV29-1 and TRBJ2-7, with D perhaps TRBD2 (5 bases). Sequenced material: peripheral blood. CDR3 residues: CSVVDGKTNEQYF. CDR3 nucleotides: TGCAGCGTTGTGGACGGGAAAACAAACGAGCAGTACTTC.